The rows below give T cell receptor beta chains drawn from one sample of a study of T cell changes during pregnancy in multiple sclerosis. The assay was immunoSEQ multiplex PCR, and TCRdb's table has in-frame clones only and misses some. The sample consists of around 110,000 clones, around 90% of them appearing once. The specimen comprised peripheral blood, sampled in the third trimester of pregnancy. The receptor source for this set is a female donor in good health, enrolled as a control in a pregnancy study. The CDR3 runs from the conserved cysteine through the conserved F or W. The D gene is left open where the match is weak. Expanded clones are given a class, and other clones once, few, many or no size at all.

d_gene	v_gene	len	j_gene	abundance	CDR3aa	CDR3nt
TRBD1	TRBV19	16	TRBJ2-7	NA	CASSPLEGAAGREQYF	TGTGCCAGTAGTCCCCTCGAGGGGGCCGCTGGAAGGGAGCAGTACTTC
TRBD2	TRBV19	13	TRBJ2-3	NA	CASRNRLADTQYF	TGTGCCAGTAGAAACCGACTAGCGGATACGCAGTATTTT
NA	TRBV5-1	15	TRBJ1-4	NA	CASSAGRAFNEKLFF	TGCGCCAGCAGCGCGGGACGGGCATTTAATGAAAAACTGTTTTTT
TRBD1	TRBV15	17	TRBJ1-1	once	CATSGSLTGVPNTEAFF	TGTGCCACCAGCGGAAGCCTGACAGGGGTTCCGAACACTGAAGCTTTCTTT
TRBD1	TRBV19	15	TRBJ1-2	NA	CASSGGQGASEGYTF	TGTGCCAGTAGTGGGGGACAGGGGGCATCAGAGGGCTACACCTTC
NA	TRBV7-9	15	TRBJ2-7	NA	CASSLPREGAYEQYF	TGTGCCAGCAGCTTACCCCGTGAGGGAGCGTACGAGCAGTACTTC
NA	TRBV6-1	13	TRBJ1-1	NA	CASNKNPNTEAFF	TGTGCCAGCAACAAGAACCCGAACACTGAAGCTTTCTTT
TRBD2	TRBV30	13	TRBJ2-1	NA	CAWSVLAGREQFF	TGTGCCTGGAGTGTACTAGCGGGGAGGGAGCAGTTCTTC
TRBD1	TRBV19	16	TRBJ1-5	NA	CASSTRTGISNQPQHF	TGTGCCAGTAGTACCCGGACAGGGATTAGCAATCAGCCCCAGCATTTT
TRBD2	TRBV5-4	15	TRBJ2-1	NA	CASSLRGGSYNEQFF	TGTGCCAGCAGCTTGCGGGGGGGCTCCTACAATGAGCAGTTCTTC
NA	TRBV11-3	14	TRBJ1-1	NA	CASSLGVESTEAFF	TGTGCCAGCAGCTTAGGCGTAGAGAGCACTGAAGCTTTCTTT
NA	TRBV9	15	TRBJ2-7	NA	CASSVDQGPTYEQYF	TGTGCCAGCAGCGTAGATCAGGGCCCCACCTACGAGCAGTACTTC
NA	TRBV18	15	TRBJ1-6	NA	CASSPTPDYNSPLHF	TGTGCCAGCTCACCCACGCCAGATTATAATTCACCCCTCCACTTT
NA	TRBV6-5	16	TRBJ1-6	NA	CASSYRLTESNSPLHF	TGTGCCAGCAGTTACCGACTGACAGAGTCTAATTCACCCCTCCACTTT
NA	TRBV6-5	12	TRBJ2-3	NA	CASRASTDTQYF	TGTGCCAGCAGGGCAAGCACAGATACGCAGTATTTT
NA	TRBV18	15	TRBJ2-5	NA	CASSPGRGPQETQYF	TGTGCCAGCTCACCAGGGCGGGGGCCCCAAGAGACCCAGTACTTC
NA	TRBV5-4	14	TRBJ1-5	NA	CASSLAGGNQPQHF	TGTGCCAGCAGCTTGGCTGGGGGGAATCAGCCCCAGCATTTT
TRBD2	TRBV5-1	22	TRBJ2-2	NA	CASSLGVVPGLAGGPETGELFF	TGCGCCAGCAGCTTGGGAGTCGTGCCGGGACTAGCGGGGGGGCCCGAGACCGGGGAGCTGTTTTTT
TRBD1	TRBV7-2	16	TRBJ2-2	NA	CASSLGGQGRAGELFF	TGTGCCAGCAGCTTGGGAGGACAGGGTAGGGCCGGGGAGCTGTTTTTT
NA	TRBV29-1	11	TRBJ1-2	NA	CSVEDLRGYTF	TGCAGCGTTGAAGATCTGCGTGGCTACACCTTC
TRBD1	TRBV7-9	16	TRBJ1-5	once	CASGNHPSGGVQPQHF	TGTGCCAGCGGAAACCACCCTTCAGGGGGCGTTCAGCCCCAGCATTTT
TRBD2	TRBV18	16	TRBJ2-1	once	CASSPPGGGAFNEQFF	TGTGCCAGCTCACCACCGGGCGGGGGGGCCTTCAATGAGCAGTTCTTC
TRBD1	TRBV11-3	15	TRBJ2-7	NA	CASSLAGTGAYEQYF	TGTGCCAGCAGCTTAGCCGGGACAGGGGCCTACGAGCAGTACTTC
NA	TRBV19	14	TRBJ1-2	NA	CASRNTGQSSGYTF	TGTGCCAGTAGGAATACAGGCCAAAGCAGTGGCTACACCTTC
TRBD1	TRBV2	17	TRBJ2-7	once	CASSVLRDRAGSYEQYF	TGTGCCAGCAGTGTACTCCGGGACAGGGCCGGCTCCTACGAGCAGTACTTC
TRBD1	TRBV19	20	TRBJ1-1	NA	CASSPSFSGQGAPSSTEAFF	TGTGCCAGTAGCCCCTCCTTCTCCGGACAGGGGGCTCCTAGTTCCACTGAAGCTTTCTTT
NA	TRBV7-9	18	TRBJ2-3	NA	CASSPQLWASVIPDTQYF	TGTGCCAGCAGCCCTCAACTGTGGGCTAGCGTTATTCCAGATACGCAGTATTTT